A selection of T cell receptor beta chains follows, all from one sample in a study of T cell repertoires in cytomegalovirus infection. In TCRdb, the reads were re-called with MiXCR into one record per CDR3 protein. The sample has fewer than 550,000 distinct CDR3 sequences; 16% are singletons. Sequencing input: CD8+ T cells from PBMCs. Every receptor here comes from a human donor in good health (CMV status not recorded). Some clones in this sample may be carry-over from other donors' samples. CDR3s leave out the opening cysteine and the closing phenylalanine or tryptophan. Rows give clone size only sometimes, using once, few, many, or a class for an expanded clone.

size,J,V,CDR3
.,TRBJ2-1,TRBV11-2,ASSLGIGYNEQF
many,TRBJ1-1,TRBV7-9,ASSPPIGRSNTEAF
few,TRBJ2-7,TRBV2,ASRIGYEQY
many,TRBJ2-2,TRBV7-2,ASSPRPGLAVTTGELF
many,TRBJ1-3,TRBV7-9,ASSLATLGYGNTIY
many,TRBJ1-4,TRBV27,ASCSRRGRAEKLF
few,TRBJ2-2,TRBV4-1,ASSQEPVPQGTGELF
few,TRBJ2-1,TRBV3-1,ASSQGGRPYNEQF
many,TRBJ1-2,TRBV6-5,ASSGQGSYT
few,TRBJ2-5,TRBV6-6,ASNPGEETQY
few,TRBJ2-1,TRBV6-5,ASSYSRTPNEQF
few,TRBJ1-2,TRBV27,ASSFRGGFGYT
.,TRBJ2-3,TRBV7-6,ASSRPGKNTDMQY
few,TRBJ1-1,TRBV6-1,ASSDWGFAQMNTEAF
.,TRBJ1-1,TRBV5-4,ASSLGQGTLNTEAF